This T cell receptor beta chain was profiled in a study of T-cell memory formation after mild COVID-19. Findings of the study overall: The pre-infection memory compartment contained some responding clones, suggesting cross-reactive memory joined.

Using its own MiXCR run on the 5' RACE reads, TCRdb lists one record per CDR3 protein. Of about 270,000 distinct CDR3 sequences listed, about a sixth are singletons. V lost 6 bases and J 7 bases, leaving 18 bases between the germline ends. This CDR3 is 14 amino acids long. Per germline, CDR1 SNHLY and CDR2 FYNNEI. This clonotype was seen more than once but under ten times. Its antigen remains unidentified. The receptor was derived from a man aged 18 to 29 who had mild COVID-19 (a few samples of this study predate the infection). Cell type and time point are not known. Specimen: PBMCs or a T cell subset sorted from them (not recorded which). The V gene is TRBV2, the J gene TRBJ1-2; no clear D gene. In nucleotides, the CDR3 is TGTGCCAGCAGGCGAGTGCCCGTTTCGGGTGGCTACACCTTC. Amino acids: CASRRVPVSGGYTF.